A single sample is the source of the 29 T cell receptor beta chains below, sequenced in a study of T cells expressing NK-cell markers. TCRdb reprocessed the 5' RACE reads and stores each CDR3 protein as one record, lacking DNA. Its table records some 450,000 distinct CDR3 sequences. Sequenced sample: blood T cells: a sorted CD56 or NKG2C T cell subset, CD4+ or CD8+ T cells, or bulk PBMC T cells (not recorded which). The receptors come from a woman between 18 and 70 years old in good health.

The chain combines TRBV6-2 or TRBV6-3 with TRBJ2-3. Germline CDR1 reads MNHEY; CDR2 reads SVGEGT. The CDR3 consists of 14 residues. CDR3 amino acids: CASSYGPRTDTQYF.

The chain carries TRBV6-5 and TRBJ2-3; TCRdb designates TRBD1, a call that cannot be tested without DNA. CDR3 length: 11 residues. CDR1 and CDR2 from the germline V gene are MNHEY and SVGAGI. CDR3: CASSPGDTQYF.

This chain links TRBV6-1 with TRBJ2-7; TCRdb calls TRBD1, which cannot be checked without DNA. Per germline, CDR1 MNHNS and CDR2 SASEGT. The CDR3 covers 13 residues. CDR3: CASSDSTIYEQYF.

This chain joins TRBV11-3 and TRBJ2-1; with no DNA, the TCRdb D assignment of TRBD2 cannot be verified. In germline, CDR1 is SGHNT, CDR2 YENEEA. There are 17 residues in the CDR3. CDR3 loop: CASSSSSGTSVYNEQFF.

This chain joins TRBV6-1 and TRBJ1-5; lacking DNA, the TRBD1 call made by TCRdb goes unchecked. There are 15 residues in the CDR3. Germline-derived CDR1 and CDR2 are MNHNS and SASEGT. CDR3 sequence: CASSADRASNQPQHF.

V gene TRBV15 combines with J gene TRBJ2-1; TCRdb names TRBD2, which stays unverified in the absence of DNA. Germline V gene sequence: CDR1 LNHNV, CDR2 YYDKDF (reference sequence). The CDR3 is 16 amino acids. The CDR3 sequence: CATSRTSGRSYNEQFF. Filled out from reference TRBV15 and TRBJ2-1, the complete variable domain reads DAMVIQNPRYQVTQFGKPVTLSCSQTLNHNVMYWYQQKSSQAPKLLFHYYDKDFNNEADTPDNFQSRRPNTSFCFLDIRSPGLGDTAMYLCATSRTSGRSYNEQFFGPGTRLTVL.

V and J are TRBV4-3 and TRBJ2-2; TCRdb returns TRBD1, unconfirmable since there is no DNA. The CDR3 totals 16 residues. CDR1 and CDR2 (germline): LGHNA, YSLEER. The CDR3 sequence is CASSQLGQGGTGELFF.

The rearrangement links TRBV12-3 or TRBV12-4 to TRBJ1-5; lacking DNA, the TRBD1 call made by TCRdb goes unchecked. The CDR3 is 14 amino acids. The CDR3 reads CASRWGLGNQPQHF.

CDR3 protein: CASSASGQGFDEQFF. The chain links TRBV25-1 to TRBJ2-1; without DNA, the TCRdb call of TRBD1 cannot be checked. CDR1 is MGHDK and CDR2 is SYGVNS in the germline V gene. This CDR3 is built from 15 residues. The complete variable domain, with remaining parts taken from reference TRBV25-1 and TRBJ2-1, reads EADIYQTPRYLVIGTGKKITLECSQTMGHDKMYWYQQDPGMELHLIHYSYGVNSTEKGDLSSESTVSRIRTEHFPLTLESARPSHTSQYLCASSASGQGFDEQFFGPGTRLTVL.

This sequence joins TRBV25-1 and TRBJ1-3; TCRdb picks TRBD1, but there is no DNA to check that call. Germline CDR1 MGHDK, CDR2 SYGVNS. This CDR3 has 14 residues. The CDR3 protein is CASSGGLSGNTIYF.

V gene TRBV7-8 combines with J gene TRBJ2-5; TCRdb names TRBD2, which stays unverified in the absence of DNA. The CDR3 totals 16 residues. From germline, CDR1 is SGHVS and CDR2 FQNEAQ. CDR3: CASSLGISGTRETQYF.

V is TRBV12-3 or TRBV12-4 and J is TRBJ1-2. CDR3 length: 13 residues. The CDR3 loop is CASSLVGDVGYTF.

The chain employs TRBV18 and TRBJ1-5. Germline assignment: CDR1 KGHSH and CDR2 LQKENI. This CDR3 has 16 residues. The CDR3 here is CASSPGGLFSNQPQHF.

The CDR3 loop reads CSASPGLSIQYF. The V gene is TRBV20-1, the J gene TRBJ2-4; TCRdb's D gene call, TRBD2, goes unchecked for lack of DNA. The length of the CDR3 is 12 residues. Germline V gene sequence: CDR1 DFQATT, CDR2 SNEGSKA (reference sequence).

The rearrangement links TRBV20-1 to TRBJ2-1; with no DNA, the TCRdb D assignment of TRBD1 cannot be verified. Germline CDR1 DFQATT, CDR2 SNEGSKA (reference sequence). This CDR3 comprises 15 residues. CDR3 region: CSARWLDSNYNEQFF.

The chain has TRBV7-6 and TRBJ2-1; TCRdb designates TRBD2, a call that cannot be tested without DNA. Germline V gene sequence: CDR1 SGHVS, CDR2 FNYEAQ. This CDR3 comprises 16 residues. CDR3 amino acids: CASSLESLALYNEQFF.

The chain combines TRBV10-1 with TRBJ1-1. CDR1 is WNHNN and CDR2 is SYGVQD in the germline V gene (reference sequence). CDR3 size: 13 residues. The CDR3 loop is CASSESTNTEAFF.

The J gene is TRBJ2-1, the V gene TRBV20-1; TCRdb's assignment of TRBD2 cannot be checked, as there is no DNA. This CDR3 comprises 11 residues. Germline loops: CDR1 DFQATT, CDR2 SNEGSKA (reference sequence). CDR3 residues: CSALKTIEQFF.

The chain carries TRBV12-3 or TRBV12-4 and TRBJ1-2; TCRdb gives TRBD1 as the D gene, but with no DNA this cannot be confirmed. CDR3 length equals 12 residues. CDR3 region: CASIGHGYGYTF.

The chain is built from TRBV7-2 and TRBJ1-1. This CDR3 comprises 15 residues. Germline CDR1 SGHTA, CDR2 FQGNSA. CDR3 protein: CASSLGGREGTEAFF.

The chain combines TRBV5-8 with TRBJ2-7; lacking DNA, the TRBD1 call made by TCRdb goes unchecked. The length of the CDR3 is 14 residues. From germline, CDR1 is SGHTS and CDR2 YDEGEE. The CDR3 loop is CASGWTGPSYEQYF.

The chain combines TRBV20-1 with TRBJ1-1; with no DNA, the TCRdb D assignment of TRBD1 cannot be verified. CDR1 DFQATT and CDR2 SNEGSKA come from the germline V gene (reference sequence). The CDR3 totals 16 residues. The CDR3 loop is CSASGTGHKEDTEAFF.

The chain employs TRBV9 and TRBJ2-1; as DNA is missing, the TRBD1 call by TCRdb cannot be tested. This CDR3 is 14 amino acids long. Per germline, CDR1 SGDLS and CDR2 YYNGEE. The CDR3 here is CASSDSTGVNEQFF.

J is TRBJ1-1 and V is TRBV18; the TCRdb call, TRBD1, lacks DNA for checking. In germline, CDR1 is KGHSH, CDR2 LQKENI. This CDR3 has 14 amino acids. CDR3 residues: CASSLTGFNTEAFF.

The chain has TRBV28 and TRBJ2-2; TCRdb's D call, TRBD2, is unchecked because there is no DNA. From germline, CDR1 is MDHEN and CDR2 SYDVKM. There are 15 residues in the CDR3. The CDR3 sequence: CASSTPGEGTGELFF.

The chain links TRBV20-1 to TRBJ1-1; no DNA is available, so the TRBD1 call from TCRdb remains unchecked. The germline gives CDR1 DFQATT, CDR2 SNEGSKA (reference sequence). The length of the CDR3 is 14 residues. The CDR3 sequence is CSASRTVMNTEAFF.

The chain carries TRBV5-1 and TRBJ2-1; TCRdb picks TRBD2, but there is no DNA to check that call. The germline CDR1 and CDR2 sequences are SGHRS and YFSETQ. This CDR3 region has 16 residues. This chain's CDR3 is CASSFGVAGEYNEQFF.

This rearrangement joins TRBV7-3 to TRBJ2-3; the D gene TCRdb calls, TRBD2, cannot be checked with no DNA. The CDR3 runs 14 residues. Per germline, CDR1 SGHTA and CDR2 FQGTGA. The CDR3 sequence: CASSLTSLTDTQYF.

The chain employs TRBV20-1 and TRBJ2-1; TCRdb reports TRBD1, a call that lacks DNA to check it against. In germline, CDR1 is DFQATT, CDR2 SNEGSKA (reference sequence). The CDR3 extends over 14 amino acids. CDR3 region: CSPKGRGARNEQFF.